This T cell receptor beta chain was sequenced during a study of blood T cell repertoires in COVID-19. Across the whole study: Samples came from the United States, Italy and Spain, spanning acute and convalescent COVID-19.

The germline V gene encodes CDR1 LGHNA and CDR2 YSLEER. The CDR3 runs to 15 residues. Trimming cost V 0 bases and J 8 bases; bases outside gene matches: 6. The data were produced by immunoSEQ multiplex PCR, yet TCRdb's version contains in-frame clones alone and is incomplete. The data show about 160,000 clones, roughly 73% seen once. This clonotype was sampled from a man in his 70s with acute or convalescent COVID-19. The sequenced sample consisted of peripheral blood. The gene calls are TRBV4-3 and TRBJ1-1; 10 positions match TRBD1. In nucleotides, the CDR3 is TGCGCCAGCAGCCAAGATCTGGGACAGGGGAGGGAAGCTTTCTTT. Residues: CASSQDLGQGREAFF.